This is a list of T cell receptor beta chains from one sample in a study of blood T cell repertoires in COVID-19. Assay: immunoSEQ multiplex PCR; the TCRdb copy retains only in-frame clones and omits some. In the table there are approximately 60,000 clones, roughly 87% of which are singletons. The specimen sequenced was peripheral blood. These receptors were collected from a woman older than 75 with COVID-19, enrolled during active disease. The CDR3 runs from the conserved cysteine through the conserved F or W. A D gene is named only where the DNA matches it firmly. Expanded clones are given a class, and other clones once, few, many or no size at all.

CDR3nt: TGTGCCAGTAGTATAGCCGGCGGCTATGGCTACACCTTC; CDR3aa: CASSIAGGYGYTF; j_gene: TRBJ1-2; d_gene: -; v_gene: TRBV19; abundance: -
CDR3nt: TGCGCCAGCAGCTTGAACGGTCAGGGGAACACTGAAGCTTTCTTT; CDR3aa: CASSLNGQGNTEAFF; j_gene: TRBJ1-1; d_gene: -; v_gene: TRBV5-1; abundance: -
CDR3nt: TGCGCCAGCAGCCAATGGGGGAGGTTAGGCTACACCTTC; CDR3aa: CASSQWGRLGYTF; j_gene: TRBJ1-2; d_gene: -; v_gene: TRBV4-1; abundance: -
CDR3nt: TGTGCCAGCAGGATGGACGGGACCTACGAGCAGTACTTC; CDR3aa: CASRMDGTYEQYF; j_gene: TRBJ2-7; d_gene: -; v_gene: TRBV2; abundance: -
CDR3nt: TGTGCCAGCAGTCTGAGGGGGCTAGGTGAAAAACTGTTTTTT; CDR3aa: CASSLRGLGEKLFF; j_gene: TRBJ1-4; d_gene: TRBD1; v_gene: TRBV6-5; abundance: -
CDR3nt: TGTGCCAGCAGCTTGGAAGCGGCACCCTCTGGAAACACCATATATTTT; CDR3aa: CASSLEAAPSGNTIYF; j_gene: TRBJ1-3; d_gene: -; v_gene: TRBV7-8; abundance: -
CDR3nt: TGTGCCAGCAGTGATGGCGGGATCGGGGAGCTGTTTTTT; CDR3aa: CASSDGGIGELFF; j_gene: TRBJ2-2; d_gene: -; v_gene: TRBV2; abundance: -
CDR3nt: TGTGCCAGCAGCTTGATGACAGGAGGTACTGGAAACACCATATATTTT; CDR3aa: CASSLMTGGTGNTIYF; j_gene: TRBJ1-3; d_gene: -; v_gene: TRBV5-6; abundance: -
CDR3nt: TGTGCCAGTAGTATAGTTGCGGGGGGGCCGACCGGGGAGCTGTTTTTT; CDR3aa: CASSIVAGGPTGELFF; j_gene: TRBJ2-2; d_gene: TRBD2; v_gene: TRBV19; abundance: -
CDR3nt: TGTGCCAGCAGTGACTTCGGGACAGTCAATCAGCCCCAGCATTTT; CDR3aa: CASSDFGTVNQPQHF; j_gene: TRBJ1-5; d_gene: TRBD1; v_gene: TRBV6-4; abundance: -
CDR3nt: TGTGCCAGCAGCTTTACCTGGACAGGGCGAGAGACCCAGTACTTC; CDR3aa: CASSFTWTGRETQYF; j_gene: TRBJ2-5; d_gene: TRBD1; v_gene: TRBV4-2; abundance: -
CDR3nt: TGTGCCAGCAGGCTCGGGGGGGCTCGGTCAGATACGCAGTATTTT; CDR3aa: CASRLGGARSDTQYF; j_gene: TRBJ2-3; d_gene: TRBD2; v_gene: TRBV7-9; abundance: -
CDR3nt: TGTGCCAGCAGCTATCGGACAGGGGGCTCCGGGGAGCTGTTTTTT; CDR3aa: CASSYRTGGSGELFF; j_gene: TRBJ2-2; d_gene: TRBD1; v_gene: TRBV11-3; abundance: -
CDR3nt: TGTGCCAGCAGTGAATTTGACGGGGGGATCTACGAGCAGTACTTC; CDR3aa: CASSEFDGGIYEQYF; j_gene: TRBJ2-7; d_gene: TRBD2; v_gene: TRBV25-1; abundance: -
CDR3nt: TGTGCTAGTGCCGGGAATTCACCCCTCCACTTT; CDR3aa: CASAGNSPLHF; j_gene: TRBJ1-6; d_gene: -; v_gene: TRBV12-5; abundance: -
CDR3nt: TGTGCCAGCAGTACCTCGGGAGGGGGCGGAGAGACCCAGTACTTC; CDR3aa: CASSTSGGGGETQYF; j_gene: TRBJ2-5; d_gene: -; v_gene: TRBV28; abundance: -
CDR3nt: TGTGCCAGCAGCCAAGATAGAAGGACAGGCAACTATGGCTACACCTTC; CDR3aa: CASSQDRRTGNYGYTF; j_gene: TRBJ1-2; d_gene: TRBD1; v_gene: TRBV7-2; abundance: once
CDR3nt: TGCGCCAGCAGCCCCGGGACTAGTACCACAGATACGCAGTATTTT; CDR3aa: CASSPGTSTTDTQYF; j_gene: TRBJ2-3; d_gene: TRBD2; v_gene: TRBV5-1; abundance: -
CDR3nt: TGTGCCAGCAGCTTGGGACAGGGGAGGGTCGCTGAAGCTTTCTTT; CDR3aa: CASSLGQGRVAEAFF; j_gene: TRBJ1-1; d_gene: TRBD1; v_gene: TRBV7-2; abundance: once
CDR3nt: TGTGCCAGCAGCCCTAGCGGGGGGGCAATCCCCCAAGAGACCCAGTACTTC; CDR3aa: CASSPSGGAIPQETQYF; j_gene: TRBJ2-5; d_gene: TRBD2; v_gene: TRBV6-2/TRBV6-3; abundance: few
CDR3nt: TGCAGCGTTGAAGATCTAGAGACCCAGTACTTC; CDR3aa: CSVEDLETQYF; j_gene: TRBJ2-5; d_gene: -; v_gene: TRBV29-1; abundance: -
CDR3nt: TGTGCCAGCCACAGGGGATATAGCAATCAGCCCCAGCATTTT; CDR3aa: CASHRGYSNQPQHF; j_gene: TRBJ1-5; d_gene: TRBD1; v_gene: TRBV6-5; abundance: -
CDR3nt: TGTGCCAGCAGTACTCAGAACACCGGGGAGCTGTTTTTT; CDR3aa: CASSTQNTGELFF; j_gene: TRBJ2-2; d_gene: -; v_gene: TRBV2; abundance: once
CDR3nt: TGTGCCAGCAGTTTTCAGGGCAATCAGCCCCAGCATTTT; CDR3aa: CASSFQGNQPQHF; j_gene: TRBJ1-5; d_gene: -; v_gene: TRBV27; abundance: once
CDR3nt: TGTGCCAGCTCACCAACCGGGACAGCCTACGAGCAGTACTTC; CDR3aa: CASSPTGTAYEQYF; j_gene: TRBJ2-7; d_gene: TRBD1; v_gene: TRBV18; abundance: -
CDR3nt: TGTGCCAGCAGCTTAACCGACAGGGGCGGCCAGCCCCAGCATTTT; CDR3aa: CASSLTDRGGQPQHF; j_gene: TRBJ1-5; d_gene: TRBD1; v_gene: TRBV7-8; abundance: -
CDR3nt: TGTGCCAGCAGCCTATCCGGGACAGGGAAAAACATTCAGTACTTC; CDR3aa: CASSLSGTGKNIQYF; j_gene: TRBJ2-4; d_gene: TRBD1; v_gene: TRBV7-3; abundance: -
CDR3nt: TGTGCCTGGAGCGAACTGGGACAGATGAACACTGAAGCTTTCTTT; CDR3aa: CAWSELGQMNTEAFF; j_gene: TRBJ1-1; d_gene: TRBD1; v_gene: TRBV30; abundance: -
CDR3nt: TGTGCCAGCAGTTTAGGGTCCCGTACCTACCTGGACGAGCAGTACTTC; CDR3aa: CASSLGSRTYLDEQYF; j_gene: TRBJ2-7; d_gene: -; v_gene: TRBV7-9; abundance: -
CDR3nt: TGTGCCAGCACCATATCGGACAGGGAAAATGGCTACACCTTC; CDR3aa: CASTISDRENGYTF; j_gene: TRBJ1-2; d_gene: -; v_gene: TRBV21-1; abundance: -
CDR3nt: TGTGCCAGCAGTCCGACAGGGTATGGCTACACCTTC; CDR3aa: CASSPTGYGYTF; j_gene: TRBJ1-2; d_gene: TRBD1; v_gene: TRBV6-2/TRBV6-3; abundance: -
CDR3nt: TGTGCCAGCAGCCCCGTGGCAGGGAGGACAGATACGCAGTATTTT; CDR3aa: CASSPVAGRTDTQYF; j_gene: TRBJ2-3; d_gene: -; v_gene: TRBV7-3; abundance: -
CDR3nt: TGTGCCAGCAGTGAACCTAGGACAGTCTTCCAAGAGACCCAGTACTTC; CDR3aa: CASSEPRTVFQETQYF; j_gene: TRBJ2-5; d_gene: -; v_gene: TRBV25-1; abundance: -
CDR3nt: TGCGCCAGCAGCCAAACCGGGACAGGGATGGCAGATACGCAGTATTTT; CDR3aa: CASSQTGTGMADTQYF; j_gene: TRBJ2-3; d_gene: TRBD1; v_gene: TRBV4-1; abundance: -
CDR3nt: TGTGCCAGCAGTGGCCCCAGGGAGGGGACTGAAGCTTTCTTT; CDR3aa: CASSGPREGTEAFF; j_gene: TRBJ1-1; d_gene: -; v_gene: TRBV2; abundance: -
CDR3nt: TGTGCCAGCAGCCCCGGGACACTCAAAAACATTCAGTACTTC; CDR3aa: CASSPGTLKNIQYF; j_gene: TRBJ2-4; d_gene: -; v_gene: TRBV6-5; abundance: -